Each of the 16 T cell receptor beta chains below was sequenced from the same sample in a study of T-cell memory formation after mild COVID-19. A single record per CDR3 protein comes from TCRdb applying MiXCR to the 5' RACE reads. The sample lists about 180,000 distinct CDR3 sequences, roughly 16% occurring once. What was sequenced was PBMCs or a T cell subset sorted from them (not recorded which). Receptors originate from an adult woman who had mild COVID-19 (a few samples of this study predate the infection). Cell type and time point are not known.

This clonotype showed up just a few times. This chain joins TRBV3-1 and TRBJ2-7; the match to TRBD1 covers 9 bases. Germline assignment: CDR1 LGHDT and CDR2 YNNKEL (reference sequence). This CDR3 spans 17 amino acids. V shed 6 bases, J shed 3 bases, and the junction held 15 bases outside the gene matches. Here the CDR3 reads CASSLTLLGQGYYEQYF. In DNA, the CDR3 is TGTGCCAGCAGTCTCACGTTATTGGGACAGGGTTACTACGAGCAGTACTTC.

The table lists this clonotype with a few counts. DNA of the CDR3: TGTGCCAGCAGTTTTGCTTCCGGGACAGGGGCAAGTGGGCAGTTCTTC. It encodes CASSFASGTGASGQFF. The chain carries TRBV12-3 or TRBV12-4 and TRBJ2-1; 10 nucleotides match TRBD1. There are 16 residues in the CDR3. The ends lost 3 bases at V and 12 bases at J; junction bases unmatched: 14.

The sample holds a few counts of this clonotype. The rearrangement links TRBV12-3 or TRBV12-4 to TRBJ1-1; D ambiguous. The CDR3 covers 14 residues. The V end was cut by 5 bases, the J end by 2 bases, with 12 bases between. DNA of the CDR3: TGTGCCAGCAGTCAGGACTTAGTAAACACTGAAGCTTTCTTT. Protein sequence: CASSQDLVNTEAFF.

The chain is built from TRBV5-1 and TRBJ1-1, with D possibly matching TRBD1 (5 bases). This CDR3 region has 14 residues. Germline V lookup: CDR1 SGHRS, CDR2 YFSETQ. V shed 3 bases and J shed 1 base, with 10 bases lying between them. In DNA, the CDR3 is TGCGCCAGCAGCTCCAGGGTTAGGAACACTGAAGCTTTCTTT. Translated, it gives CASSSRVRNTEAFF.

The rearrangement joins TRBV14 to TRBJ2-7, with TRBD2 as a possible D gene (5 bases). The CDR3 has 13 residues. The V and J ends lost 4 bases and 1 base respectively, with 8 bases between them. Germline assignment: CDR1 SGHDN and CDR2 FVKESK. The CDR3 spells CASSPRVSYEQYF. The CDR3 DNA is TGTGCCAGCAGCCCGAGGGTTTCCTACGAGCAGTACTTC.

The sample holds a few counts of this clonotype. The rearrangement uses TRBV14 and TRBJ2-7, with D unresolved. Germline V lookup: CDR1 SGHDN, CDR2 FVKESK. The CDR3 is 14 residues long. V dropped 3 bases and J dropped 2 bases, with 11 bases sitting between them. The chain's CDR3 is CASSHVTGAYEQYF. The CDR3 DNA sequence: TGTGCCAGCAGCCACGTAACGGGTGCCTACGAGCAGTACTTC.

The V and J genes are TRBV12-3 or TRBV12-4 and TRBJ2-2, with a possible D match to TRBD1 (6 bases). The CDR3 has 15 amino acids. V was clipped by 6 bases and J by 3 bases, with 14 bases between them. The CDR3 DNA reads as TGTGCCAGCAGCCCAAGGACAGCCTACACCGGGGAGCTGTTTTTT. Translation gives CASSPRTAYTGELFF.

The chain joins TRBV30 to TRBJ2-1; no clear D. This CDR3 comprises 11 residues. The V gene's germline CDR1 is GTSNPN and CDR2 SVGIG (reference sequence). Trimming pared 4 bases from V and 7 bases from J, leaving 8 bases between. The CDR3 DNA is TGTGCCTGGACAACCGGAAATGAGCAGTTCTTC. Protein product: CAWTTGNEQFF.

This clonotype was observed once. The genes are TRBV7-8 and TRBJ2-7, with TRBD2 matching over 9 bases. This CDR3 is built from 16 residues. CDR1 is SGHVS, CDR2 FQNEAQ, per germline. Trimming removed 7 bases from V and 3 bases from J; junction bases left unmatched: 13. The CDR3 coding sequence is TGTGCCAGCACCGACCGATCGCTAGCGGGGAACTACGAGCAGTACTTC. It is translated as CASTDRSLAGNYEQYF.

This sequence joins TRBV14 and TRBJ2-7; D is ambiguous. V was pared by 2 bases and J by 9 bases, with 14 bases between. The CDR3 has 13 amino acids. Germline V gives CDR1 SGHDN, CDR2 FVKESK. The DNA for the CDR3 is TGTGCCAGCAGCCAATTCCTTACGTCCGGGCAGTACTTC. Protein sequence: CASSQFLTSGQYF.

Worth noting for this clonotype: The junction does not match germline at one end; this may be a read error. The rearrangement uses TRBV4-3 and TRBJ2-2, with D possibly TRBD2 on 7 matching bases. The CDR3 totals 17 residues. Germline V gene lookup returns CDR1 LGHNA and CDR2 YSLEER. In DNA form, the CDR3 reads TGCGCCAGCAGCCAAGAGCATGGGGGGGCGAAGACCGGGGAGCTGTTTTTT. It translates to CASSQEHGGAKTGELFF.

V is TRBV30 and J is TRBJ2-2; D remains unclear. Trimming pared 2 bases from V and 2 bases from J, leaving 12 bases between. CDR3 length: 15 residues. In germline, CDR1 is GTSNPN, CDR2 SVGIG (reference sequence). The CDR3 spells CAWSSRKQNTGELFF. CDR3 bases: TGTGCCTGGAGTAGCCGAAAACAAAACACCGGGGAGCTGTTTTTT.

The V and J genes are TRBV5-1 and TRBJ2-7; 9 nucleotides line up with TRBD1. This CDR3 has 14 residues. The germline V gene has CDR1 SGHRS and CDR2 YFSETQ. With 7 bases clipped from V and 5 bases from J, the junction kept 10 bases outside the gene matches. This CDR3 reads CASRPGQGDHEQYF. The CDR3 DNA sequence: TGCGCCAGCCGTCCGGGACAGGGCGACCACGAGCAGTACTTC. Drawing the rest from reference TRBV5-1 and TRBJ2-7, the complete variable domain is KAGVTQTPRYLIKTRGQQVTLSCSPISGHRSVSWYQQTPGQGLQFLFEYFSETQRNKGNFPGRFSGRQFSNSRSEMNVSTLELGDSALYLCASRPGQGDHEQYFGPGTRLTVT.

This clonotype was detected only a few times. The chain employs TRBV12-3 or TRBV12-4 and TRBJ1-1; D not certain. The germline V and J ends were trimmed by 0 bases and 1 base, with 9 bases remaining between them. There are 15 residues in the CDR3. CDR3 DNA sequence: TGTGCCAGCAGTTTAGCCAAGTTACGGAACACTGAAGCTTTCTTT. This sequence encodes CASSLAKLRNTEAFF.

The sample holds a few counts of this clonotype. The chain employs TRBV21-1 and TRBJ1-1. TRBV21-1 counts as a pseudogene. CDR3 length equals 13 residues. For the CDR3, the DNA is TGTGCCAGCAGCAAAGCGCTTTCATCTGAAGCTTTCTTT. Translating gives CASSKALSSEAFF.

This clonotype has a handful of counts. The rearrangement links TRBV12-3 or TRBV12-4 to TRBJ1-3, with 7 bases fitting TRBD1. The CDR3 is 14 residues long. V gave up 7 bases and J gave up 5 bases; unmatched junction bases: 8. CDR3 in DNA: TGTGCCAGCACCATGACGGGACAGCGAAACACCATATATTTT. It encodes CASTMTGQRNTIYF.